This T cell receptor (beta chain) came from a study of blood T cell repertoires in COVID-19. Study summary: Sites across the United States, Italy and Spain contributed samples from acute and convalescent COVID-19. In each case, the material was cDNA or gDNA derived from T cells, B-cell-depleted T cells, or PBMCs.

Under the authors' procedure: Amplified reference gene primers provided the basis for estimating nucleated cell counts. Some clones are missing from TCRdb's copy, which holds only in-frame ones; the method was immunoSEQ multiplex PCR. The V and J calls and clone size come from that table; D and trimming were worked out from the DNA. The sample holds 60,000 to 70,000 clones; approximately 86% are singletons and the top ten take under 7%. Germline CDR1 and CDR2: MGHRA and YSYEKL. CDR3 length equals 18 residues. With 3 bases clipped from V and 2 bases from J, the junction kept 12 bases outside the gene matches.

Sequenced: peripheral blood. The clonotype comes from a man aged 55 to 70 with acute or convalescent COVID-19. This chain joins TRBV4-1 and TRBJ2-5; 10 bases line up with TRBD1. The CDR3 nucleotides are TGCGCCAGCAGCCAGGGGACAGGGGCCGGACCGAAACAAGAGACCCAGTACTTC. It translates to CASSQGTGAGPKQETQYF.